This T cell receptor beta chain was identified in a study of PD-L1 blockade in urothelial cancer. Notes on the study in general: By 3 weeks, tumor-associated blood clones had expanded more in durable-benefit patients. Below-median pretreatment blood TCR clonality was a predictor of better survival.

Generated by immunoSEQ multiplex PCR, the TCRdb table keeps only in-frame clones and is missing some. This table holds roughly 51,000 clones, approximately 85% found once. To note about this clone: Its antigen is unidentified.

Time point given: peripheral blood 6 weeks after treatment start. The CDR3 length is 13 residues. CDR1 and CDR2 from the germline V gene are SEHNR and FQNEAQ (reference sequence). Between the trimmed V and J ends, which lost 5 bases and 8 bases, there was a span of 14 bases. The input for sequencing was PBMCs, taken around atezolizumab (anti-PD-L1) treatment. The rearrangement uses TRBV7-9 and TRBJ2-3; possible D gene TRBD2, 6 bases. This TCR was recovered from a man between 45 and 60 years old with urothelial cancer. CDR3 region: CASSPWGVGTQYF. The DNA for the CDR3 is TGTGCCAGCAGCCCCTGGGGGGTAGGTACGCAGTATTTT.